These 24 T cell receptor beta chains came from one sample sequenced in a study of CD8+ T cells in alopecia areata. cDNA prepared by RNA extraction and subsequent reverse transcription served as the template for sequencing. The table came from immunoSEQ multiplex PCR; TCRdb's copy has only in-frame clones and leaves some out. Here the sample spans approximately 210,000 clones, under 70% being singletons. Noted treatment: oral pan-JAK inhibitor, 5-10 mg twice daily. Material: CD4+ T cells sorted from blood, obtained at week 4, from a patient treated with tofacitinib. All receptors come from a human donor with alopecia areata.

This clone occurred a few times. The chain joins TRBV9 to TRBJ2-3, with TRBD2 identical over 7 bases. The germline CDR1 and CDR2 sequences are SGDLS and YYNGEE. The CDR3 runs 15 residues. The J segment lost 5 bases and the V segment lost 0 bases, leaving 6 bases of the junction unmatched. CDR3 nucleotide sequence: TGTGCCAGCAGCGTAGGAGCGGGGCCTGGAGATACGCAGTATTTT. Its translation is CASSVGAGPGDTQYF.

In this sample, this clone turned up once. The chain recombines TRBV10-3 with TRBJ2-3; 7 bases are shared with TRBD2. The V gene end was trimmed by 0 bases and the J gene end by 6 bases; junction bases not matched to a gene: 3. Germline assignment: CDR1 ENHRY and CDR2 SYGVKD. The CDR3 contains 14 residues. The CDR3 spells CAISESREGDTQYF. CDR3 nucleotides: TGTGCCATCAGTGAGTCGAGGGAGGGCGATACGCAGTATTTT.

This chain uses TRBV7-8 with TRBJ2-5, with TRBD1 matching 7 bases. The junction had 14 bases not matched to a gene; V was cut back by 6 bases and J by 7 bases. Germline V CDR1 and CDR2: SGHVS, FQNEAQ. The CDR3 covers 15 residues. In DNA, the CDR3 is TGTGCCAGCAGGAGCGACAGGGCCGCTGGTGCGACCCAGTACTTC. It codes for CASRSDRAAGATQYF.

This chain links TRBV4-1 with TRBJ2-1; 9 nucleotides line up with TRBD2. Germline assignment: CDR1 MGHRA and CDR2 YSYEKL. After removal of 3 bases from V and 0 bases from J, the junction contained 6 bases not matched to a gene. The CDR3 runs 17 residues. CDR3 loop: CASSHPTSGGSYNEQFF. The CDR3 region has the DNA TGCGCCAGCAGCCATCCGACTAGCGGCGGCTCCTACAATGAGCAGTTCTTC.

There are a few counts of this clone. The chain couples TRBV5-1 to TRBJ2-2; 8 bases map to TRBD1. Germline loops: CDR1 SGHRS, CDR2 YFSETQ. This CDR3 spans 15 amino acids. The trim removed 4 bases at V and 6 bases at J, leaving 8 bases unmatched. CDR3 in DNA: TGCGCCAGCAGCCCACAGACAGGGGCTGCCGGGGAGCTGTTTTTT. This codes for CASSPQTGAAGELFF.

The chain has TRBV2 and TRBJ1-2; D ambiguous. This CDR3 is 14 amino acids long. Germline CDR1 reads SNHLY; CDR2 reads FYNNEI. V was pared by 7 bases and J by 4 bases, with 16 bases between. The CDR3 coding sequence is TGTGCCAGCATTCCGGCTCGCTCGGGCTATGGCTACACCTTC. This sequence encodes CASIPARSGYGYTF. Based on the CDR3 plus reference TRBV2 and TRBJ1-2, the full variable domain is EPEVTQTPSHQVTQMGQEVILRCVPISNHLYFYWYRQILGQKVEFLVSFYNNEISEKSEIFDDQFSVERPDGSNFTLKIRSTKLEDSAMYFCASIPARSGYGYTFGSGTRLTVV.

This clone is a singleton in its sample. J is TRBJ2-3 and V is TRBV7-2; the D call may be TRBD1 or TRBD2 (6 bases each). The V end lost 7 bases, the J end lost 0 bases, and 20 bases lay between the germline ends. The CDR3 loop spans 17 amino acids. Germline CDR1 reads SGHTA; CDR2 reads FQGNSA. This CDR3 reads CASTLLGGGASTDTQYF. In nucleotides, the CDR3 is TGTGCCAGCACACTCCTGGGGGGCGGAGCTAGCACAGATACGCAGTATTTT.

This clone was picked up a small number of times. The chain is built from TRBV19 and TRBJ2-1, with a tentative D call TRBD2 (5 bases). Per the germline V gene, CDR1 is LNHDA and CDR2 is SQIVND (reference sequence). V was shortened by 6 bases and J by 8 bases, with 17 bases between the two germline ends. The CDR3 totals 14 residues. The chain's CDR3 is CASSSLGGGDEQFF. CDR3 coding DNA: TGTGCCAGTAGCTCATTGGGTGGAGGTGATGAGCAGTTCTTC.

The chain carries TRBV7-3 and TRBJ2-1; D is perhaps TRBD2 (7 bases). From germline, CDR1 is SGHTA and CDR2 FQGTGA. With 2 bases removed from V and 10 bases from J, the gap between germline ends came to 18 bases. The CDR3 sequence is 15 residues long. The CDR3 DNA reads as TGTGCCAGCAGCTTAGACGGGGGGCGCGACAGGGAGCAGTTCTTC. This gives the protein CASSLDGGRDREQFF. The complete variable domain, with remaining parts taken from reference TRBV7-3 and TRBJ2-1, reads GAGVSQTPSNKVTEKGKYVELRCDPISGHTALYWYRQSLGQGPEFLIYFQGTGAADDSGLPNDRFFAVRPEGSVSTLKIQRTERGDSAVYLCASSLDGGRDREQFFGPGTRLTVL.

V gene TRBV15 combines with J gene TRBJ2-5; D is ambiguous. Trimming cost V 3 bases and J 5 bases, with 10 bases left between them. The length of the CDR3 is 13 residues. Per germline, CDR1 LNHNV and CDR2 YYDKDF (reference sequence). CDR3 sequence (DNA): TGTGCCACCAGCAGCGAATCCGGGGAGACCCAGTACTTC. Its translation is CATSSESGETQYF.

There are a few counts of this clone. The chain carries TRBV5-5 and TRBJ1-6, with 8 nucleotides matching TRBD1. V lost 0 bases and J lost 7; bases outside the gene matches: 6. The CDR3 totals 16 residues. The germline V gene encodes CDR1 SGHKS and CDR2 YYEKEE (reference sequence). The CDR3 loop reads CASSLAGTGRNSPLHF. DNA of the CDR3: TGTGCCAGCAGCTTGGCCGGGACAGGTCGAAATTCACCCCTCCACTTT.

The chain uses TRBV29-1 and TRBJ2-6; the D is unclear. The CDR3 is 16 amino acids. V was pared by 5 bases and J by 3 bases, with 17 bases between. Germline loops: CDR1 SQVTM, CDR2 ANQGSEA. The CDR3 sequence is CSVSWGLIHGANVLTF. The CDR3 nucleotides are TGCAGCGTTTCGTGGGGTTTGATTCATGGGGCCAACGTCCTGACTTTC.

This chain uses TRBV6-6 with TRBJ2-4; 7 bases are a match to TRBD1. CDR1 MNHNY and CDR2 SVGAGI come from the germline V gene (reference sequence). After removal of 0 bases from V and 7 bases from J, the junction contained 0 bases not matched to a gene. The CDR3 sequence is 13 residues long. The CDR3 coding sequence is TGTGCCAGCAGTTACTCGGGACAGAACATTCAGTACTTC. This gives the protein CASSYSGQNIQYF.

The J gene is TRBJ2-1, the V gene TRBV6-6, with D maybe TRBD2 (6 bases). The germline V gene encodes CDR1 MNHNY and CDR2 SVGAGI (reference sequence). The length of the CDR3 is 13 residues. The germline V and J ends were trimmed by 6 bases and 4 bases, with 10 bases remaining between them. CDR3 region: CASRGTGYNEQFF. The CDR3 coding sequence is TGTGCCAGCAGGGGGACTGGGTACAATGAGCAGTTCTTC.

J is TRBJ1-2 and V is TRBV29-1; no clear D. V shed 0 bases and J shed 8 bases, with 16 bases lying between them. Germline lookup yields CDR1 SQVTM and CDR2 ANQGSEA. The CDR3 runs to 14 residues. The CDR3 sequence: CSVEDLRAARGYTF. CDR3 nucleotides: TGCAGCGTTGAAGATCTTCGCGCGGCGCGGGGCTACACCTTC.

The chain has TRBV4-1 and TRBJ2-3; 7 positions agree with TRBD1. The germline V gene encodes CDR1 MGHRA and CDR2 YSYEKL. The CDR3 sequence is 14 residues long. V lost 5 bases and J lost 1; bases outside the gene matches: 3. The CDR3 coding sequence is TGCGCCAGCAGCGAGCAGGGGGGCACAGATACGCAGTATTTT. Its translation: CASSEQGGTDTQYF.

In regard to this clone: Other nucleotide sequences from this sample produce the same CDR3. This sequence joins TRBV19 and TRBJ2-7, with a possible D match to TRBD1 (5 bases). This CDR3 has 13 residues. The germline gives CDR1 LNHDA, CDR2 SQIVND (reference sequence). The ends were cut back, 3 bases at V and 3 bases at J, with 9 bases in the middle. Here the CDR3 reads CASSIRDSYEQYF. CDR3 nucleotides: TGTGCCAGTAGTATCCGTGACAGCTACGAGCAGTACTTC.

Comment on this clone: Different DNA sequences within this sample yield the same CDR3. The V call is TRBV10-3, the J call TRBJ2-3, with TRBD2 identical over 12 bases. The germline gives CDR1 ENHRY, CDR2 SYGVKD. V lost 4 bases, J lost 1 base, and 0 bases stayed unmatched. The CDR3 runs to 15 residues. CDR3 amino acids: CAISGTSGGTDTQYF. The CDR3, as DNA: TGTGCCATCAGTGGGACTAGCGGGGGCACAGATACGCAGTATTTT.

CDR3 sequence (DNA): TGTGCCAGCAGCCGACTTGAGACCCAGTACTTC. This gives the protein CASSRLETQYF. The rearrangement uses TRBV7-2 and TRBJ2-5, with D unresolved. V shed 5 bases and J shed 5 bases, with 6 bases lying between them. The CDR3 contains 11 residues. The germline CDR1 and CDR2 sequences are SGHTA and FQGNSA. The full variable domain, in which reference TRBV7-2 and TRBJ2-5 provide the parts outside the CDR3, is GAGVSQSPSNKVTEKGKDVELRCDPISGHTALYWYRQSLGQGLEFLIYFQGNSAPDKSGLPSDRFSAERTGGSVSTLTIQRTQQEDSAVYLCASSRLETQYFGPGTRLLVL.

The chain couples TRBV30 to TRBJ1-4, with D unclear. With 4 bases removed from V and 10 bases from J, the gap between germline ends came to 10 bases. In germline, CDR1 is GTSNPN, CDR2 SVGIG (reference sequence). The CDR3 runs 11 residues. CDR3 amino acids: CAWTVGGKLFF. The CDR3 region has the DNA TGTGCCTGGACAGTTGGAGGAAAACTGTTTTTT.

This sequence joins TRBV5-1 and TRBJ2-7; D remains unclear. V dropped 0 bases and J dropped 6 bases, with 7 bases sitting between them. Per germline, CDR1 SGHRS and CDR2 YFSETQ. CDR3 length: 12 amino acids. The CDR3 sequence is CASSLEVGEQYF. Here the CDR3 DNA reads TGCGCCAGCAGCTTGGAAGTCGGCGAGCAGTACTTC.

This chain uses TRBV5-1 with TRBJ2-7; 7 positions match TRBD1. The V gene's germline CDR1 is SGHRS and CDR2 YFSETQ. Trimming at V came to 4 bases and at J to 5 bases, leaving 6 bases not matched to a gene. The CDR3 runs to 13 residues. CDR3 in DNA: TGCGCCAGCAGCCCCGACAGGGCCCACGAGCAGTACTTC. Translation: CASSPDRAHEQYF.

CDR3 protein: CASSLPRGPNSDTQYF. The CDR3, as DNA: TGTGCCAGCAGCTTGCCCAGGGGACCCAACTCAGATACGCAGTATTTT. V usage is TRBV5-4 and J usage is TRBJ2-3; TRBD1 is a possible D gene (6 bases). The germline V gene encodes CDR1 SGHNT and CDR2 YYREEE (reference sequence). Trimming removed 1 base from V and 4 bases from J, with 16 bases in between. CDR3 length: 16 residues. The variable domain in full, completed from reference TRBV5-4 and TRBJ2-3, reads ETGVTQSPTHLIKTRGQQVTLRCSSQSGHNTVSWYQQALGQGPQFIFQYYREEENGRGNFPPRFSGLQFPNYSSELNVNALELDDSALYLCASSLPRGPNSDTQYFGPGTRLTVL.

With regard to this clone: An end of the junction differs from the germline gene, which may be a read error. The chain carries TRBV15 and TRBJ2-5, with D unclear. The CDR3 extends over 15 amino acids. CDR1 and CDR2 (germline): LNHNV, YYDKDF (reference sequence). CDR3 DNA sequence: TGTGCCACCAGCAGAGATGCGGCTAGACAAGAGACCCGGTACTTC. It encodes CATSRDAARQETRYF.